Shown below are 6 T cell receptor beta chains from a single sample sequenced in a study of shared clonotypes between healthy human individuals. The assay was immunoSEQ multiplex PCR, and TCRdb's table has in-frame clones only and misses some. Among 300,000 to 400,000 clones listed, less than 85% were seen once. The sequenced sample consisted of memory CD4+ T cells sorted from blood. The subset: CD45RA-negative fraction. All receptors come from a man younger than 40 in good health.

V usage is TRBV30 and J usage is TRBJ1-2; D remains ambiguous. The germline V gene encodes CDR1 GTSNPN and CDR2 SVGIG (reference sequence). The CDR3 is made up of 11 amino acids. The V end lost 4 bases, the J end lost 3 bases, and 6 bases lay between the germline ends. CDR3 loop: CAWIRDYGYTF. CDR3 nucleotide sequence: TGTGCCTGGATAAGGGACTATGGCTACACCTTC.

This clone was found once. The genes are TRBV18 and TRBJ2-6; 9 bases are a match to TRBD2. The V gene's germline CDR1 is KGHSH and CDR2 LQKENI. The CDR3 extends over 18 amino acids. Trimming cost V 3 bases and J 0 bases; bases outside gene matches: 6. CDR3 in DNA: TGTGCCAGCTCACCCAATAGCGGGAGAAGCTCTGGGGCCAACGTCCTGACTTTC. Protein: CASSPNSGRSSGANVLTF.

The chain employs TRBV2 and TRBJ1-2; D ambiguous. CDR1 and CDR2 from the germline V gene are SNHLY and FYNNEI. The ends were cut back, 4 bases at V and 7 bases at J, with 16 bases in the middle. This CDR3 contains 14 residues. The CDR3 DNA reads TGTGCCAGCAGTGCTGCGCAGAGCAATGGTGGCTACACCTTC. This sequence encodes CASSAAQSNGGYTF.

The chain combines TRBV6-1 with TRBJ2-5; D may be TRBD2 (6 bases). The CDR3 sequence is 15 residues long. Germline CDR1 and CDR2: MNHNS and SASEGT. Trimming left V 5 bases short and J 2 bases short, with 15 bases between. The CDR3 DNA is TGTGCCAGCAGTTGGGGCGGGGCCGCTCAAGAGACCCAGTACTTC. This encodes CASSWGGAAQETQYF.

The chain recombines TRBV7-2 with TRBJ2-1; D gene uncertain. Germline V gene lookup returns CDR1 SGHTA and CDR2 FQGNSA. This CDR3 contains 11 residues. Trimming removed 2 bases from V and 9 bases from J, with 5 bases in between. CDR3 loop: CASSLYGEQFF. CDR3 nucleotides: TGTGCCAGCAGCTTATATGGTGAGCAGTTCTTC.

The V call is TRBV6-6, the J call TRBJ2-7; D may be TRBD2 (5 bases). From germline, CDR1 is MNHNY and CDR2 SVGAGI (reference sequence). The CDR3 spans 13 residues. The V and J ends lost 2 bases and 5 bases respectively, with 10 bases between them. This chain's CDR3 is CASSYRLANEQYF. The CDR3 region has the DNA TGTGCCAGCAGTTACCGTCTAGCTAACGAGCAGTACTTC.